The rows below give T cell receptor beta chains drawn from one sample of a study of CD8 T cells in ankylosing spondylitis. TCRdb re-called the 5' RACE reads with MiXCR, one entry per CDR3 protein. The profile shows a few hundred thousand distinct CDR3 sequences, more than 20% of them singletons. The sequencing sample was made of blood, either unsorted or a sorted T cell fraction (not recorded which). Source of these receptors: a female donor with ankylosing spondylitis or in good health (not recorded which). Each CDR3 is given with its conserved first and last residue.

cdr3_aa,v_call,j_call
CATTGDLSYEQYF,TRBV24-1,TRBJ2-7
CSVRDPFVSGANVLTF,TRBV29-1,TRBJ2-6
CASSRNTARAPEYTGELFF,TRBV4-2,TRBJ2-2
CASNPRTSKDTQYF,TRBV6-1,TRBJ2-3
CASGLNQPQHF,TRBV28,TRBJ1-5
CASSFAGDTQYF,TRBV11-3,TRBJ2-3
CASSMTGNTEAFF,TRBV19,TRBJ1-1
CSAYQGAYNSPLHF,TRBV20-1,TRBJ1-6
CSALDHGDTEAFF,TRBV29-1,TRBJ1-1
CASSDVLYTF,TRBV2,TRBJ1-2
CASSLAGQGPYNEQFF,TRBV7-3,TRBJ2-1
CSVLRGLAVNNEQFF,TRBV29-1,TRBJ2-1
CSARDVGLVAQFF,TRBV20-1,TRBJ2-1
CSAPALEGGLPYNEQFF,TRBV20-1,TRBJ2-1
CASSQRGNNEQFF,TRBV3-1,TRBJ2-1
CASSFIGYGYTF,TRBV12-3/TRBV12-4,TRBJ1-2
CASSPRGQAKSYEQYF,TRBV19,TRBJ2-7
CASSQSGYEQYF,TRBV6-6,TRBJ2-7
CASSLQGGRQPQHF,TRBV5-6,TRBJ1-5
CASSLGRGALGETQYF,TRBV5-5,TRBJ2-5
CASTPGQGNQPQHF,TRBV12-3/TRBV12-4,TRBJ1-5
CASSFGVLRDTQYF,TRBV5-6,TRBJ2-3
CASSQDCPGREQYF,TRBV4-3,TRBJ2-7
CATSNKKTQYF,TRBV15,TRBJ2-5
CASRVAGTQYF,TRBV12-3/TRBV12-4,TRBJ2-3
CSVEGSAGSTDTQYF,TRBV29-1,TRBJ2-3
CSVDPGYTDTQYF,TRBV29-1,TRBJ2-3
CSAPGLAGEELFF,TRBV20-1,TRBJ2-2
CSARDAGGLGTEAFF,TRBV20-1,TRBJ1-1
CASSPGQPGEQYF,TRBV18,TRBJ2-7
CASSAGQINQPQHF,TRBV6-1,TRBJ1-5
CASQDGADNSPLHF,TRBV6-1,TRBJ1-6
CASSQDRATGELFF,TRBV4-3,TRBJ2-2
CSAFVTGGKAYNEQFF,TRBV20-1,TRBJ2-1
CASSLRANWEVNTEAFF,TRBV18,TRBJ1-1
CASSPGQGLAFF,TRBV18,TRBJ1-1
CASSFGQENTEAFF,TRBV18,TRBJ1-1
CSVSRGGAYEQYF,TRBV29-1,TRBJ2-7
CASSPSQETQYF,TRBV18,TRBJ2-5
CATSDADSLYNEQFF,TRBV24-1,TRBJ2-1
CASSTPGQGPQYF,TRBV25-1,TRBJ2-7
CSARDRGRTEAFF,TRBV20-1,TRBJ1-1
CASSWTGTSGRGRYNEQFF,TRBV5-4,TRBJ2-1
CSAGNEQFF,TRBV20-1,TRBJ2-1
CASRLQEAGSTGELFF,TRBV5-1,TRBJ2-2
CSARGTSGLTYEQYF,TRBV20-1,TRBJ2-7
CASSSGTGLYEQYF,TRBV5-5,TRBJ2-7
CATLRGYTDTQYF,TRBV15,TRBJ2-3
CSVEDRAPGFF,TRBV29-1,TRBJ2-1
CSVRGRVLDEQFF,TRBV29-1,TRBJ2-1
CSVDSGARGKAFF,TRBV29-1,TRBJ1-1
CASSATMVTEAFF,TRBV12-3/TRBV12-4,TRBJ1-1
CASSFAGQGNTEAFF,TRBV5-1,TRBJ1-1
CASSLGQGFETEAFF,TRBV7-2,TRBJ1-1
CASSLARGGYEQYF,TRBV7-8,TRBJ2-7
CASSQDWTPLHF,TRBV3-1,TRBJ1-6
CASSRGGTEAFF,TRBV11-3,TRBJ1-1
CASSLAGGNDEQFF,TRBV12-3/TRBV12-4,TRBJ2-1
CASSPYRVQPQHF,TRBV28,TRBJ1-5